This T cell receptor (beta chain) was obtained from a study of T cell changes during pregnancy in multiple sclerosis. This clone occurred once. Germline values: CDR1 SGHKS, CDR2 YYEKEE (reference sequence). The CDR3 length is 15 residues. Trimming took off 4 bases at V and 5 bases at J, with 15 bases between the two ends. The method was immunoSEQ multiplex PCR; TCRdb's version includes in-frame clones alone and lacks a portion of them. The sample lists roughly 38,000 clones, under 95% occurring once. V gene TRBV5-5 combines with J gene TRBJ2-2; a possible D gene is TRBD2 (5 bases). The sequencing used CD4+ T cells from peripheral blood mononuclear cells, collected in the third trimester of pregnancy. This receptor was identified in a female donor with multiple sclerosis, enrolled in a pregnancy study. DNA of the CDR3: TGTGCCAGCAGCGTCATCGGGCCGGGGACCGGGGAGCTGTTTTTT. It encodes CASSVIGPGTGELFF.